The following is a T cell receptor beta chain sequence with its context. The sample contains more than one DNA sequence encoding this CDR3. Healthy HIV-negative adults without recent acute infections or vaccinations served as donors. The investigators split CD4+ cells into a CD45RA+ naive subset and a CD45RA-negative memory subset. These data come from a study of shared clonotypes between healthy human individuals. Each subset's genomic DNA was shared equally among a number of immunoSEQ plates. Libraries were prepared by immunoSEQ multiplex PCR; TCRdb keeps only in-frame clonotypes and omits some of them. The sample records about 1 million clones, more than 60% being singletons. The V end was cut by 2 bases, the J end by 6 bases, with 5 bases between. Per the germline V gene, CDR1 is KGHSH and CDR2 is LQKENI. This CDR3 spans 12 amino acids.

The rearrangement joins TRBV18 to TRBJ2-1, with D unresolved. This sequence was found in a young man in good health. The sequenced material came from memory CD4+ T cells sorted from blood. Stated subset: CD45RA-negative fraction. The DNA for the CDR3 is TGTGCCAGCTCACCAACACGCAATGAGCAGTTCTTC. As protein: CASSPTRNEQFF.